The 32 T cell receptor beta chains below come from one sample, sequenced in a study of T cell changes during pregnancy in multiple sclerosis. TCRdb keeps only in-frame clones here, not all; method: immunoSEQ multiplex PCR. The sample contains some 90,000 clones, roughly 91% of which appear only once. The specimen was peripheral blood, collected after pregnancy. The receptor source for this set is a female donor in good health, enrolled as a control in a pregnancy study.

The V and J genes are TRBV5-6 and TRBJ1-5; TRBD1 matches at 9 bases. The CDR3 has 16 amino acids. Germline lookup yields CDR1 SGHDT and CDR2 YYEEEE. The V and J ends lost 0 bases and 4 bases, in that order; junction bases with no gene match: 5. The CDR3 DNA reads TGTGCCAGCAGCTTGGGGGGACAGGGAGGTAATCAGCCCCAGCATTTT. Amino acid sequence: CASSLGGQGGNQPQHF.

A single count supports this clone. The chain uses TRBV4-1 and TRBJ1-3; 11 nucleotides line up with TRBD1. V trimming: 2 bases; J trimming: 4 bases; junction bases outside the gene matches: 1. Germline assignment: CDR1 MGHRA and CDR2 YSYEKL. The CDR3 is made up of 15 amino acids. Written as DNA, the CDR3 is TGCGCCAGCAGCCAAAGGACAGGGGGCGGAAACACCATATATTTT. Translated, it gives CASSQRTGGGNTIYF.

The rearrangement links TRBV5-8 to TRBJ1-5, with D maybe TRBD1 (5 bases). Looked up from germline, CDR1 is SGHTS and CDR2 is YDEGEE. The V end was cut by 4 bases, the J end by 1 base, with 12 bases between. The CDR3 runs to 15 residues. The CDR3 loop is CASSPTAPSNQPQHF. CDR3 DNA: TGTGCCAGCAGCCCGACAGCACCGAGCAATCAGCCCCAGCATTTT.

V usage is TRBV7-9 and J usage is TRBJ2-4; 9 bases map to TRBD1. The CDR3 is 14 residues long. Per the germline V gene, CDR1 is SEHNR and CDR2 is FQNEAQ (reference sequence). The ends lost 4 bases at V and 8 bases at J; junction bases unmatched: 6. The CDR3 reads CASSYTGGSDIQYF. CDR3 DNA: TGTGCCAGCAGCTATACAGGGGGCTCTGACATTCAGTACTTC.

This clone was recorded a few times. The V and J genes are TRBV7-9 and TRBJ1-1; TRBD1 aligns across 7 bases. The V and J ends lost 1 base and 0 bases, in that order; junction bases with no gene match: 2. Germline V gene sequence: CDR1 SEHNR, CDR2 FQNEAQ (reference sequence). The CDR3 has 15 residues. CDR3 protein: CASSLEGQMNTEAFF. As DNA, the CDR3 is TGTGCCAGCAGCTTAGAGGGACAGATGAACACTGAAGCTTTCTTT.

J is TRBJ2-7 and V is TRBV9, with 7 bases identical to TRBD1. Germline CDR1 and CDR2: SGDLS and YYNGEE. The CDR3 has 15 amino acids. V shed 0 bases and J 2 bases; nucleotides not matched to a gene: 5. The CDR3 nucleotides are TGTGCCAGCAGCGTAGGTTCACAGGGGACCTACGAGCAGTACTTC. Protein: CASSVGSQGTYEQYF.

The chain carries TRBV29-1 and TRBJ2-3; TRBD2 matches 10 bases. Per the germline V gene, CDR1 is SQVTM and CDR2 is ANQGSEA. Trimming took 4 bases from V and 1 from J; bases not matched to a gene: 2. CDR3 size: 14 residues. The CDR3 is CSVVGTSGTDTQYF. The CDR3 nucleotides read TGCAGCGTTGTAGGGACTAGCGGCACAGATACGCAGTATTTT.

J is TRBJ1-3 and V is TRBV4-1; no definite D call. The germline CDR1 and CDR2 sequences are MGHRA and YSYEKL. The length of the CDR3 is 16 residues. Trimming shortened V by 4 bases and J by 4 bases, and 17 bases separated the two germline ends. As DNA, the CDR3 is TGCGCCAGCAGCCTCGGACCCGAAAGGAGGGGAAACACCATATATTTT. It yields the protein CASSLGPERRGNTIYF.

The gene calls are TRBV28 and TRBJ2-7, with D possibly TRBD1 on 5 matching bases. This CDR3 is 12 amino acids long. V was clipped by 3 bases and J by 4 bases, with 7 bases between them. Germline V gene sequence: CDR1 MDHEN, CDR2 SYDVKM. In DNA, the CDR3 is TGTGCCAGCAGTTTGGGGCGGTACGAGCAGTACTTC. Translating it yields CASSLGRYEQYF.

The rearrangement joins TRBV14 to TRBJ1-5; D is unclear. V was pared by 0 bases and J by 6 bases, with 6 bases between. Germline V gene data show CDR1 as SGHDN and CDR2 as FVKESK. CDR3 length equals 13 residues. The CDR3 DNA reads TGTGCCAGCAGCCAAGATTGGAGTCAGCCCCAGCATTTT. The encoded protein is CASSQDWSQPQHF.

This chain uses TRBV6-6 with TRBJ2-1; 11 bases fit TRBD2. The CDR3 contains 15 residues. The germline V gene has CDR1 MNHNY and CDR2 SVGAGI (reference sequence). V gave up 3 bases and J gave up 7 bases; unmatched junction bases: 5. The CDR3 reads CASSYASGGRNEQFF. For the CDR3, the DNA is TGTGCCAGCAGTTATGCTAGCGGGGGGCGGAATGAGCAGTTCTTC.

The gene calls are TRBV5-1 and TRBJ1-1, with TRBD1 as a possible D gene (5 bases). The ends were cut back, 4 bases at V and 11 bases at J, with 24 bases in the middle. The CDR3 length is 15 residues. Germline assignment: CDR1 SGHRS and CDR2 YFSETQ. The CDR3 here is CASSVRNEGGGDAFF. DNA of the CDR3: TGCGCCAGCAGCGTTCGGAATGAGGGCGGGGGTGACGCTTTCTTT. The full variable domain, completed using reference TRBV5-1 and TRBJ1-1, is KAGVTQTPRYLIKTRGQQVTLSCSPISGHRSVSWYQQTPGQGLQFLFEYFSETQRNKGNFPGRFSGRQFSNSRSEMNVSTLELGDSALYLCASSVRNEGGGDAFFGQGTRLTVV.

This chain joins TRBV7-2 and TRBJ2-7; D possibly corresponds to TRBD1 (6 bases). The CDR3 loop spans 15 amino acids. Germline-derived CDR1 and CDR2 are SGHTA and FQGNSA. V gave up 5 bases and J gave up 5 bases, with 19 bases separating them. The CDR3 spells CASSPGNIQGHEQYF. The CDR3 nucleotides are TGTGCCAGCAGCCCGGGGAATATACAGGGTCACGAGCAGTACTTC.

V usage is TRBV7-2 and J usage is TRBJ2-1, with D possibly being TRBD2 (6 bases). V was pared by 1 base and J by 3 bases, with 10 bases between. This CDR3 spans 15 amino acids. The V gene's germline CDR1 is SGHTA and CDR2 FQGNSA. The CDR3 spells CASSLVAGYYNEQFF. CDR3 sequence (DNA): TGTGCCAGCAGCTTAGTGGCGGGGTACTACAATGAGCAGTTCTTC.

The rearrangement joins TRBV28 to TRBJ1-4; TRBD1 might be the D (6 bases). CDR3 size: 14 residues. Germline CDR1 and CDR2: MDHEN and SYDVKM. V was shortened by 2 bases and J by 6 bases, with 10 bases between the two germline ends. The CDR3 DNA follows: TGTGCCAGCAGTTTACAGGGGATAGATGAAAAACTGTTTTTT. It codes for CASSLQGIDEKLFF.

Here the CDR3 reads CASSLVPSGGYNEQFF. The CDR3 DNA follows: TGTGCCAGCAGCTTGGTACCTAGCGGGGGGTACAATGAGCAGTTCTTC. The chain carries TRBV5-6 and TRBJ2-1; TRBD2 agrees at 11 bases. CDR1 is SGHDT and CDR2 is YYEEEE in the germline V gene. The CDR3 contains 16 residues. V shed 0 bases, J shed 4 bases, and the junction held 3 bases outside the gene matches.

The chain combines TRBV2 with TRBJ1-2; 10 positions match TRBD1. The V segment lost 6 bases and the J segment 4 bases; nucleotides outside the gene matches: 8. CDR3 length: 15 amino acids. CDR1 is SNHLY and CDR2 is FYNNEI in the germline V gene. The CDR3 here is CASRSPGQGTYGYTF. In DNA, the CDR3 is TGTGCCAGCAGATCTCCGGGACAGGGGACCTATGGCTACACCTTC.

The chain uses TRBV19 and TRBJ2-3; 8 bases are shared with TRBD1. CDR1 is LNHDA, CDR2 SQIVND, per germline (reference sequence). The CDR3 has 14 amino acids. With 7 bases clipped from V and 4 bases from J, the junction kept 7 bases outside the gene matches. In DNA form, the CDR3 reads TGTGCCAGTAACTCCCCGACAGGGGCAGATACGCAGTATTTT. It specifies CASNSPTGADTQYF.

V is TRBV19 and J is TRBJ2-5, with 11 bases fitting TRBD2. This CDR3 contains 15 residues. Germline V gene data show CDR1 as LNHDA and CDR2 as SQIVND (reference sequence). The trim removed 6 bases at V and 3 bases at J, leaving 6 bases unmatched. CDR3 in amino acids: CASRRSGGAEETQYF. CDR3 in DNA: TGTGCCAGTAGACGTAGCGGGGGGGCCGAAGAGACCCAGTACTTC. Variable domain in full (rest from reference TRBV19 and TRBJ2-5): DGGITQSPKYLFRKEGQNVTLSCEQNLNHDAMYWYRQDPGQGLRLIYYSQIVNDFQKGDIAEGYSVSREKKESFPLTVTSAQKNPTAFYLCASRRSGGAEETQYFGPGTRLLVL.

The chain links TRBV19 to TRBJ1-2, with D uncertain. This CDR3 has 15 residues. V lost 6 bases and J lost 7, with 21 bases in between. Germline CDR1 reads LNHDA; CDR2 reads SQIVND (reference sequence). The CDR3, as DNA: TGTGCCAGTAGCCGGGAAGGGAGGGAGGGTTTTGGCTACACCTTC. Translation: CASSREGREGFGYTF.

DNA of the CDR3: TGTGCCAGCAGCCAAGGCAGGGACACTGAAGCTTTCTTT. Its translation is CASSQGRDTEAFF. V gene TRBV4-2 combines with J gene TRBJ1-1, with a possible D match to TRBD1 (5 bases). This CDR3 is 13 amino acids long. Deletions cut 1 base from V and 3 bases from J, with 6 bases between. In germline, CDR1 is LGHNA, CDR2 YNFKEQ.

The rearrangement links TRBV4-3 to TRBJ1-1, with D unresolved. V gave up 1 base and J gave up 0 bases, with 9 bases separating them. The CDR3 spans 15 residues. Germline CDR1 reads LGHNA; CDR2 reads YSLEER. The CDR3 loop reads CASSQVPRVNTEAFF. CDR3 coding DNA: TGCGCCAGCAGCCAAGTTCCACGCGTGAACACTGAAGCTTTCTTT.

The chain recombines TRBV19 with TRBJ1-2; TRBD1 is a possible D gene (5 bases). The V and J ends lost 7 bases and 6 bases respectively, with 12 bases between them. CDR1 is LNHDA and CDR2 is SQIVND in the germline V gene (reference sequence). CDR3 size: 12 residues. CDR3 coding DNA: TGTGCCAGTATCGGGACTGCCGATGGCTACACCTTC. Translated: CASIGTADGYTF.

The chain carries TRBV27 and TRBJ1-1, with a weak D call TRBD1 (6 bases). The CDR3 contains 14 residues. Germline loops: CDR1 MNHEY, CDR2 SMNVEV (reference sequence). Trimming shortened V by 5 bases and J by 3 bases, and 13 bases separated the two germline ends. The CDR3 sequence: CASSTTGSYTEAFF. The CDR3 region has the DNA TGTGCCAGCAGTACAACAGGGTCGTACACTGAAGCTTTCTTT.

This chain joins TRBV11-2 and TRBJ2-3, with TRBD1 as a possible D gene (5 bases). V was cut by 5 bases and J by 4 bases, with 16 bases left in between. Germline CDR1 is SGHAT and CDR2 is FQNNGV. This CDR3 has 15 amino acids. CDR3 in amino acids: CASSGRVMFADTQYF. CDR3 coding DNA: TGTGCCAGCAGCGGCAGGGTAATGTTCGCAGATACGCAGTATTTT.

The gene calls are TRBV11-3 and TRBJ2-5, with 8 bases aligning to TRBD1. V trimming: 4 bases; J trimming: 3 bases; junction bases outside the gene matches: 1. The CDR3 extends over 13 amino acids. Germline loops: CDR1 SGHNT, CDR2 YENEEA. CDR3 DNA sequence: TGTGCCAGCAGCTCGACAGGGGAAGAGACCCAGTACTTC. Translating it yields CASSSTGEETQYF.

This chain's CDR3 is CSVGQGTYEQYF. CDR3 nucleotide sequence: TGCAGCGTCGGACAGGGGACCTACGAGCAGTACTTC. This sequence joins TRBV29-1 and TRBJ2-7; the match to TRBD1 covers 9 bases. The trim removed 6 bases at V and 2 bases at J, leaving 2 bases unmatched. This CDR3 is built from 12 residues. CDR1 SQVTM and CDR2 ANQGSEA come from the germline V gene.

The rearrangement joins TRBV15 to TRBJ1-2; D may be TRBD1 (5 bases). V lost 0 bases and J 5 bases, leaving 19 bases between the germline ends. Germline V lookup: CDR1 LNHNV, CDR2 YYDKDF (reference sequence). This CDR3 is built from 17 residues. CDR3 sequence reads: CATSRDFSGRIVYGYTF. The CDR3 coding sequence is TGTGCCACCAGCAGAGATTTTTCAGGGCGGATAGTATATGGCTACACCTTC.

The chain joins TRBV7-3 to TRBJ2-5, with 7 bases aligning to TRBD2. Germline V gene sequence: CDR1 SGHTA, CDR2 FQGTGA. The V segment lost 2 bases and the J segment 1 base; nucleotides outside the gene matches: 7. The CDR3 spans 16 residues. CDR3 coding DNA: TGTGCCAGCAGCTTAGGGGGATCTAGCGGCCAAGAGACCCAGTACTTC. This sequence encodes CASSLGGSSGQETQYF.

The J gene is TRBJ1-1, the V gene TRBV15; D possibly corresponds to TRBD1 (5 bases). V dropped 7 bases and J dropped 4 bases, with 13 bases sitting between them. The CDR3 extends over 13 amino acids. The V gene's germline CDR1 is LNHNV and CDR2 YYDKDF (reference sequence). The CDR3 DNA reads as TGTGCCACCAAAGGCAGGGATGTCACTGAAGCTTTCTTT. Translation: CATKGRDVTEAFF.

The genes are TRBV14 and TRBJ2-3, with 9 bases matching TRBD2. The CDR3 spans 14 residues. The germline CDR1 and CDR2 sequences are SGHDN and FVKESK. V was clipped by 7 bases and J by 4 bases; unmatched bases: 6. Written as DNA, the CDR3 is TGTGCCAGCATCAGACTAGCGGAGGCAGATACGCAGTATTTT. It codes for CASIRLAEADTQYF.

The V and J genes are TRBV6-6 and TRBJ1-2; D possibly corresponds to TRBD1 (5 bases). The germline V and J ends were trimmed by 6 bases and 4 bases, with 15 bases remaining between them. The CDR3 covers 14 residues. Germline assignment: CDR1 MNHNY and CDR2 SVGAGI (reference sequence). The DNA of the CDR3 is TGTGCCAGCAGGGCAGGGCCCGTTGGCTATGGCTACACCTTC. This codes for CASRAGPVGYGYTF.